The clone carrying this T cell receptor (beta chain) was counted only a few times. The CDR3 length is 17 residues. Germline CDR1 MNHEY, CDR2 SMNVEV (reference sequence). Trimming removed 1 base at V and 1 base at J, with 16 bases between. This record belongs to a study of T-cell reconstitution after alpha-beta-depleted transplantation in children. Unique molecular identifiers were built into the TCRbeta library. TCRdb fed the PCR reads into MiXCR, producing one record per CDR3 protein. This sample has under 250,000 distinct CDR3 sequences, with 20% to 30% found just once. The sequence was obtained from a female patient aged 2-15 years who had a stem cell transplant for congenital amegakaryocytic thrombocytopenia, so the T cells may come from the graft donor. V gene TRBV27 combines with J gene TRBJ2-5; D is possibly TRBD1 (5 bases). This material consisted of PBMCs, mostly from graft donor cells, taken 360 days after TCRalphabeta/CD19-depleted stem cell transplant. CDR3 sequence (DNA): TGTGCCAGCAGTTTATATTATCCAGGTACAGGCCAAGAGACCCAGTACTTC. Residues: CASSLYYPGTGQETQYF.